This is a list of T cell receptor beta chains from one sample in a study of blood T cell repertoires in COVID-19. The repertoire was sequenced with immunoSEQ multiplex PCR; TCRdb's copy has only in-frame clones and lacks some. The sample carries 250,000 to 350,000 clones, about 90% recorded once. Sequencing was done on a sample of PBMCs or T cells enriched from blood (not recorded which). These receptors came from a woman aged 45 to 65 who had been exposed to COVID-19. The CDR3 runs from the conserved cysteine through the conserved F or W. Fields, in order: D gene, V gene, J gene, clone size, CDR3 DNA, CDR3 protein. D genes are given only for firm matches. Expanded clones get a size class; other rows say once, few or many, or leave the size out.

-	TRBV30	TRBJ1-6	-	TGTGCCTGGAGTGAGGGTAGGGGGTCGGGATCCCTCCACTTT	CAWSEGRGSGSLHF
-	TRBV28	TRBJ1-1	-	TGTGCCAGCAGTTTACGGGGGGCGCGTACTGAAGCTTTCTTT	CASSLRGARTEAFF
-	TRBV28	TRBJ2-1	-	TGTGCCAGCAGGAACAGGGAGTCTCTTGACAATGAGCAGTTCTTC	CASRNRESLDNEQFF
TRBD1	TRBV7-9	TRBJ2-1	-	TGTGCCAGCAGGCGACAGGGTACTAATGAGCAGTTCTTC	CASRRQGTNEQFF
-	TRBV7-8	TRBJ1-5	few	TGTGCCAGCAGCTTACTGGAGGCAGACATCAATCAGCCCCAGCATTTT	CASSLLEADINQPQHF
-	TRBV20-1	TRBJ2-7	-	TGCAGTGCTAGTCGGCTAGCGTCTCCCTACGAGCAGTACTTC	CSASRLASPYEQYF
-	TRBV3-1/TRBV3-2	TRBJ1-3	-	TGTGCCAGCAGCCAAGATATGGGACTCCTAGGAAACACCATATATTTT	CASSQDMGLLGNTIYF
-	TRBV19	TRBJ1-5	-	TGTGCCAGTAGTATCCCAGGGGTCACGAGCAATCAGCCCCAGCATTTT	CASSIPGVTSNQPQHF
-	TRBV4-2	TRBJ2-1	-	TGTGCCAGCAGCCCAGGGAATGAGTACAATGAGCAGTTCTTC	CASSPGNEYNEQFF
-	TRBV3-1/TRBV3-2	TRBJ1-5	-	TGTGCCAGCAGCCAAGATTCAGGGAATCAGCCCCAGCATTTT	CASSQDSGNQPQHF
TRBD1	TRBV9	TRBJ2-3	-	TGTGCCAGCAGCCCAACCTATGGGACAGGGGTGGCAGATACGCAGTATTTT	CASSPTYGTGVADTQYF
-	TRBV21-1	TRBJ2-3	-	TGTGCCAGCATCACACTTCACGCTAGCGGGCACGTATCTTCGCAGTATTTT	CASITLHASGHVSSQYF
TRBD1	TRBV24-1	TRBJ1-5	-	TGTGCCACCAGTTCTACAGGGGAACAGCCCCAGCATTTT	CATSSTGEQPQHF
TRBD1	TRBV9	TRBJ1-3	-	TGTGCCAGCAGCGCAACAGGGGATTCTGGAAACACCATATATTTT	CASSATGDSGNTIYF
TRBD1	TRBV19	TRBJ2-1	-	TGTGCCAGTACCAAACCGGGACAGGCTTACAATGAGCAGTTCTTC	CASTKPGQAYNEQFF
-	TRBV5-1	TRBJ1-3	-	TGCGCCAGCAGCATCGCTTCAGGGTTTTCTGGAAACACCATATATTTT	CASSIASGFSGNTIYF